Reported below is one T cell receptor beta chain. Its cognate antigen is unknown. Libraries were prepared by immunoSEQ multiplex PCR; TCRdb keeps only in-frame clonotypes and omits some of them. The sample carries more than 40,000 clones, roughly 73% recorded once. This sample is part of a study of PD-1 blockade in classical Hodgkin lymphoma. General study results and limits: When set against healthy donors, newly diagnosed patients were reported to show lower baseline TCR diversity.

Time point reported: cycle 4 day 1 (C4D1), after five to seven weeks of nivolumab. Every one of the patients relapsed after autologous stem cell transplantation (brentuximab vedotin exposure was variable). Relapsed/refractory classical Hodgkin lymphoma patients had complete, partial or progressive responses. Sequenced here: peripheral blood mononuclear cells (PBMCs), sampled before the fourth cycle of nivolumab. This sequence originates from a human donor with classical Hodgkin lymphoma.

CDR3 sequence (DNA): TGTGCCAGCAGCTTAGGGGTAGGGCACGAGCAGTACTTC. Translation gives CASSLGVGHEQYF. The chain couples TRBV7-9 to TRBJ2-7; D not resolved. The V end was cut by 1 base, the J end by 5 bases, with 9 bases between. The germline V gene encodes CDR1 SEHNR and CDR2 FQNEAQ (reference sequence). CDR3 length: 13 amino acids.